The 15 T cell receptor beta chains presented below share a single source sample, sequenced in a study of cytomegalovirus exposure and HLA in healthy donors. PCR primers comprised 60 Vbeta and 13 Jbeta primers. The protocol was immunoSEQ multiplex PCR, while the TCRdb copy is restricted to in-frame clones and leaves out a portion. The repertoire holds some 120,000 clones, with roughly three quarters as singletons. The sample taken for sequencing was PBMCs. These receptors all come from a man aged 30 to 45 in good health and CMV-seronegative.

This clone came up a few times. This chain connects TRBV28 to TRBJ1-1; TRBD1 is a possible D gene (5 bases). The germline V gene encodes CDR1 MDHEN and CDR2 SYDVKM. CDR3 length equals 14 residues. V was trimmed by 11 bases and J by 0 bases, leaving 16 bases between them. Written as DNA, the CDR3 is TGTGCCTCCAGGGCAGCTACCATGAACACTGAAGCTTTCTTT. It yields the protein CASRAATMNTEAFF. Complete variable domain (other parts from reference TRBV28 and TRBJ1-1): DVKVTQSSRYLVKRTGEKVFLECVQDMDHENMFWYRQDPGLGLRLIYFSYDVKMKEKGDIPEGYSVSREKKERFSLILESASTNQTSMYLCASRAATMNTEAFFGQGTRLTVV.

The V gene is TRBV7-2, the J gene TRBJ2-3, with TRBD2 as a possible D gene (6 bases). The CDR3 covers 15 residues. Germline V lookup: CDR1 SGHTA, CDR2 FQGNSA. V gave up 4 bases and J gave up 2 bases, with 13 bases separating them. In nucleotides, the CDR3 is TGTGCCAGCAGCTCAGCTAGCGCCTTCACAGATACGCAGTATTTT. Protein sequence: CASSSASAFTDTQYF.

This rearrangement joins TRBV9 to TRBJ1-1; D gene ambiguous. CDR3 length equals 12 residues. Trimming removed 4 bases at V and 1 base at J, with 5 bases between. Germline V lookup: CDR1 SGDLS, CDR2 YYNGEE. DNA of the CDR3: TGTGCCAGCAGCCGTAGGAACACTGAAGCTTTCTTT. Translating it yields CASSRRNTEAFF.

The V and J genes are TRBV14 and TRBJ2-2; D unresolved. There are 14 residues in the CDR3. Trimming left V 5 bases short and J 4 bases short, with 11 bases between. CDR1 SGHDN and CDR2 FVKESK come from the germline V gene. CDR3 sequence reads: CASSMVHPTGELFF. The CDR3 nucleotides read TGTGCCAGCAGCATGGTACACCCCACCGGGGAGCTGTTTTTT.

This clone came up a few times. The CDR3 DNA reads TGCAGCGTTGCTGCTGCGGGTCAGCCCCAGCATTTT. Its translation: CSVAAAGQPQHF. The chain joins TRBV29-1 to TRBJ1-5; no clear D. V was trimmed by 4 bases and J by 6 bases, leaving 10 bases between them. There are 12 residues in the CDR3. Germline CDR1 is SQVTM and CDR2 is ANQGSEA.

This clone was recorded a few times. This chain connects TRBV4-3 to TRBJ2-2, with D possibly TRBD1 on 6 matching bases. The length of the CDR3 is 15 residues. Germline values: CDR1 LGHNA, CDR2 YSLEER. Trimming removed 4 bases from V and 6 bases from J, with 15 bases in between. The CDR3 protein is CASSLHREGPGELFF. CDR3 sequence (DNA): TGCGCCAGCAGCCTCCACAGGGAAGGACCCGGGGAGCTGTTTTTT.

This chain links TRBV9 with TRBJ2-7; 10 bases align to TRBD1. The J segment lost 1 base and the V segment lost 0 bases, leaving 1 base of the junction unmatched. This CDR3 is built from 15 residues. The germline CDR1 and CDR2 sequences are SGDLS and YYNGEE. The CDR3 nucleotides read TGTGCCAGCAGCGTAGGACAGGGGGCTTCCTACGAGCAGTACTTC. Protein: CASSVGQGASYEQYF.

This rearrangement joins TRBV7-2 to TRBJ2-3; D ambiguous. Between the trimmed V and J ends, which lost 5 bases and 6 bases, there was a span of 12 bases. The CDR3 consists of 13 residues. The germline V gene has CDR1 SGHTA and CDR2 FQGNSA. The CDR3, as DNA: TGTGCCAGCAGCCTTGATTATCGGGATACGCAGTATTTT. Its protein is CASSLDYRDTQYF.

The chain couples TRBV10-2 to TRBJ1-1; a weak D match, TRBD1 (5 bases). This CDR3 has 15 amino acids. V was clipped by 3 bases and J by 4 bases, with 15 bases between them. CDR1 is WSHSY, CDR2 SAAADI, per germline. Here the CDR3 DNA reads TGCGCCAGCAGTGATCCCCGGGAGGGGCTCACTGAAGCTTTCTTT. Its translation is CASSDPREGLTEAFF.

The chain combines TRBV28 with TRBJ1-4; a possible D gene is TRBD1 (5 bases). The CDR3 length is 14 residues. Germline-derived CDR1 and CDR2 are MDHEN and SYDVKM. V lost 4 bases and J lost 4, with 10 bases in between. As DNA, the CDR3 is TGTGCCAGCAGTTACGGGGGGGATAATGAAAAACTGTTTTTT. Its translation is CASSYGGDNEKLFF. The full variable domain, in which reference TRBV28 and TRBJ1-4 provide the parts outside the CDR3, is DVKVTQSSRYLVKRTGEKVFLECVQDMDHENMFWYRQDPGLGLRLIYFSYDVKMKEKGDIPEGYSVSREKKERFSLILESASTNQTSMYLCASSYGGDNEKLFFGSGTQLSVL.

This clone was picked up a small number of times. The genes are TRBV5-6 and TRBJ2-6; possibly TRBD2 for D (7 bases). CDR3 size: 16 residues. Per the germline V gene, CDR1 is SGHDT and CDR2 is YYEEEE. Trimming left V 2 bases short and J 3 bases short, with 12 bases between. The CDR3 DNA reads as TGTGCCAGCAGCTTCGGGGGGCTTTTTGGGGCCAACGTCCTGACTTTC. Amino acids: CASSFGGLFGANVLTF.

CDR3 bases: TGTGCCAGTACCTCGACAGCGAACCCTAATGAAAAACTGTTTTTT. Translated: CASTSTANPNEKLFF. The chain links TRBV19 to TRBJ1-4; TRBD1 is a possible D gene (5 bases). This CDR3 has 15 residues. From germline, CDR1 is LNHDA and CDR2 SQIVND (reference sequence). Trimming stripped 7 bases from V and 3 bases from J, with 15 bases between.

This chain links TRBV6-4 with TRBJ2-7; 9 bases line up with TRBD2. The germline gives CDR1 MRHNA, CDR2 SNTAGT. This CDR3 has 14 amino acids. After removal of 3 bases from V and 0 bases from J, the junction contained 0 bases not matched to a gene. Here the CDR3 DNA reads TGTGCCAGCAGTGAGCGGGGGGGCTCCTACGAGCAGTACTTC. It codes for CASSERGGSYEQYF.

The chain recombines TRBV28 with TRBJ1-5; TRBD1 aligns across 7 bases. The CDR3 has 15 residues. The V and J ends lost 5 bases and 4 bases, in that order; junction bases with no gene match: 8. CDR1 MDHEN and CDR2 SYDVKM come from the germline V gene. CDR3 DNA sequence: TGTGCCAGCAGTGTGCAAGGACAGGCGAATCAGCCCCAGCATTTT. Protein: CASSVQGQANQPQHF.

The genes are TRBV30 and TRBJ1-4; TRBD1 agrees at 8 bases. Germline trimming cut 2 bases from V and 0 bases from J; bases unmatched to any gene: 11. The length of the CDR3 is 18 residues. CDR1 GTSNPN and CDR2 SVGIG come from the germline V gene (reference sequence). The CDR3 DNA is TGTGCCTGGAGTCCATGGACAGGGTTGTTTGCAACTAATGAAAAACTGTTTTTT. Encoded protein: CAWSPWTGLFATNEKLFF.